This TCR beta chain was identified during a study of cytomegalovirus exposure and HLA in healthy donors. The CDR3 loop spans 15 amino acids. Per the germline V gene, CDR1 is MNHEY and CDR2 is SVGAGI. V shed 6 bases and J shed 0 bases, with 12 bases lying between them. Regarding the study as a whole: Cytomegalovirus-associated TCR beta chains were listed, numbering around 150. As a later analysis showed, a missense DCLRE1C variant was linked to trimming of TCR beta V- and J-genes.

Of note for this clone: Its antigen remains unidentified.

Vbeta (60) and Jbeta (13) primers were used in the PCR. Using immunoSEQ multiplex PCR, the repertoire was profiled, and TCRdb retains in-frame clones only, with some absent. Found here are about 200,000 clones, 75% to 90% of them singletons; the top ten hold more than 0.25%. Sequences were obtained from PBMCs. The source of this sequence is a woman aged 25 to 39 in good health and CMV-seronegative. V gene TRBV6-5 combines with J gene TRBJ1-3; perhaps TRBD1 as D (6 bases). CDR3 nucleotide sequence: TGTGCCAGCAGCCGACAGGAACACTCTGGAAACACCATATATTTT. As protein: CASSRQEHSGNTIYF.